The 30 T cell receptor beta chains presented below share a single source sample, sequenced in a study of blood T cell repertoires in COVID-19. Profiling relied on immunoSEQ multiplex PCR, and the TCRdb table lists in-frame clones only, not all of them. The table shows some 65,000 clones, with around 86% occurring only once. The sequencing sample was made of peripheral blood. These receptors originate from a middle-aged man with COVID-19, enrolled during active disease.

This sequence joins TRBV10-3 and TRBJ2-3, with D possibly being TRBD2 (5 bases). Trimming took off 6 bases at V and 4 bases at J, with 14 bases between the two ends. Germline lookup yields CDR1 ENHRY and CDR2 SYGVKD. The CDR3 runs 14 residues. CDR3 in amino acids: CAISQTLESDTQYF. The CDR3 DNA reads TGTGCCATCAGCCAAACACTAGAATCAGATACGCAGTATTTT.

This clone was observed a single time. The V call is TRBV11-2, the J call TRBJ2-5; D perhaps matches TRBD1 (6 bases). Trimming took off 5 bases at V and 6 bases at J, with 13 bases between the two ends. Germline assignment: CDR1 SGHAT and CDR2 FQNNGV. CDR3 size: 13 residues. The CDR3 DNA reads TGTGCCAGCAGCACCCGACAGGCAAAGACCCAGTACTTC. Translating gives CASSTRQAKTQYF.

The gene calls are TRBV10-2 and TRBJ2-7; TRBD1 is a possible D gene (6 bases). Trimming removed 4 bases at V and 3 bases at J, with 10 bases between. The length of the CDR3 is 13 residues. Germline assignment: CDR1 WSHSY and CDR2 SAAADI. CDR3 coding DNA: TGCGCCAGCAGTGTATTACAGGGCTACGAGCAGTACTTC. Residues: CASSVLQGYEQYF.

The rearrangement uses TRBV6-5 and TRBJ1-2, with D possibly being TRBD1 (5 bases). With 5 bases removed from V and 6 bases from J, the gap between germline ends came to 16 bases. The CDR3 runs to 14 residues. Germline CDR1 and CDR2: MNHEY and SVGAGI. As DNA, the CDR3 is TGTGCCAGCAGTCCACCCAGGGCGGACGATGGCTACACCTTC. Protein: CASSPPRADDGYTF.

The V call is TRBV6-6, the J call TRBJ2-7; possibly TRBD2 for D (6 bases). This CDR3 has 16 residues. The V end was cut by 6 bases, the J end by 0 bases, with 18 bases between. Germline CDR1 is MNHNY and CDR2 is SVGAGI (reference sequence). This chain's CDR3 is CASRGLGQGSSYEQYF. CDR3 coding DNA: TGTGCCAGCAGGGGACTCGGGCAGGGAAGCTCCTACGAGCAGTACTTC.

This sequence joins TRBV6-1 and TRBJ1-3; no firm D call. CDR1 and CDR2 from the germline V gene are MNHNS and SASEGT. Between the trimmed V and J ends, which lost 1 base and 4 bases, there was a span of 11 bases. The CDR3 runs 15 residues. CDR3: CASSEGQYAGNTIYF. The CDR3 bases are TGTGCCAGCAGTGAAGGACAATACGCGGGAAACACCATATATTTT.

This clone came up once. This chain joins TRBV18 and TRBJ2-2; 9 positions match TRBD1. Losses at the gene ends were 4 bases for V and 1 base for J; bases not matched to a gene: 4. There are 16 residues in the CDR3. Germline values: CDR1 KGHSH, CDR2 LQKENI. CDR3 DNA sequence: TGTGCCAGCTCACGATCGGGACAGGGGAACACCGGGGAGCTGTTTTTT. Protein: CASSRSGQGNTGELFF.

The CDR3: CASSELPNEQFF. As DNA, the CDR3 is TGCGCCAGCAGCGAACTTCCGAATGAGCAGTTCTTC. This chain connects TRBV5-1 to TRBJ2-1; D gene unclear. The CDR3 runs to 12 residues. Trimming pared 4 bases from V and 7 bases from J, leaving 9 bases between. Germline V gene sequence: CDR1 SGHRS, CDR2 YFSETQ.

CDR3 sequence reads: CAWSVQGTSMNEQFF. The CDR3 nucleotides are TGTGCCTGGAGTGTACAAGGGACTAGCATGAATGAGCAGTTCTTC. The chain has TRBV30 and TRBJ2-1; 9 bases align to TRBD2. The V gene's germline CDR1 is GTSNPN and CDR2 SVGIG (reference sequence). Trimming cost V 0 bases and J 7 bases; bases outside gene matches: 7. This CDR3 region has 15 residues.

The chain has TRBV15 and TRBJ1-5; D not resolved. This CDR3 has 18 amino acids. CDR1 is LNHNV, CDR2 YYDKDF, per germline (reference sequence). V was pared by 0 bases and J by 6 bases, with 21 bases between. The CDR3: CATSRDQDESRLGQPQHF. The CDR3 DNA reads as TGTGCCACCAGCAGAGATCAGGATGAATCAAGGCTGGGTCAGCCCCAGCATTTT.

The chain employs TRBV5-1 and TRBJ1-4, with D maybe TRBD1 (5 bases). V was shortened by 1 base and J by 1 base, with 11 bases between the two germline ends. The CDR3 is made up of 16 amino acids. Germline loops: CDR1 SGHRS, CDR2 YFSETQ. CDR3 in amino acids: CASSLRTSGTNEKLFF. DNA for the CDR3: TGCGCCAGCAGCTTGAGGACATCCGGAACTAATGAAAAACTGTTTTTT.

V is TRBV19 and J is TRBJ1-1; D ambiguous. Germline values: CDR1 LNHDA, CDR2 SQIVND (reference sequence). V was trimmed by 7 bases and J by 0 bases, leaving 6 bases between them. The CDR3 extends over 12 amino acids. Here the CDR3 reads CASNFVNTEAFF. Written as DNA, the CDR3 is TGTGCCAGTAACTTCGTGAACACTGAAGCTTTCTTT.

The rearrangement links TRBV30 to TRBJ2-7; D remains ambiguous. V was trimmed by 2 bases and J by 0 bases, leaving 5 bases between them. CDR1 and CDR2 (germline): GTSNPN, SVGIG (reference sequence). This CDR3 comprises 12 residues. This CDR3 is CAWSLSSYEQYF. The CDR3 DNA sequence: TGTGCCTGGAGTCTGAGCTCCTACGAGCAGTACTTC.

Written as DNA, the CDR3 is TGTGCCAGCAGCGCCTCAGGGGATGAAAAACTGTTTTTT. It encodes CASSASGDEKLFF. J is TRBJ1-4 and V is TRBV7-9, with D tentatively TRBD1 (6 bases). V lost 5 bases and J 6 bases, leaving 10 bases between the germline ends. CDR3 length: 13 residues. Germline CDR1 is SEHNR and CDR2 is FQNEAQ (reference sequence).

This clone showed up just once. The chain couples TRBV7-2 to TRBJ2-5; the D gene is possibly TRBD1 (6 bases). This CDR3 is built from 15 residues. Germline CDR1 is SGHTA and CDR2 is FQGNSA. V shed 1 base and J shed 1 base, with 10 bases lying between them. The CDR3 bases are TGTGCCAGCAGCTTAGGGAACAGGGTCCAAGAGACCCAGTACTTC. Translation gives CASSLGNRVQETQYF. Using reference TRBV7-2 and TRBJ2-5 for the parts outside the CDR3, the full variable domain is GAGVSQSPSNKVTEKGKDVELRCDPISGHTALYWYRQSLGQGLEFLIYFQGNSAPDKSGLPSDRFSAERTGGSVSTLTIQRTQQEDSAVYLCASSLGNRVQETQYFGPGTRLLVL.

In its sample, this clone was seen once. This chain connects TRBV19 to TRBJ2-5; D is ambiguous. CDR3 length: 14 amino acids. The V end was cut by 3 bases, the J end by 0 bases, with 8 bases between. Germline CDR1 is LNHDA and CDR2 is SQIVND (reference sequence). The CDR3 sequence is CASSIAVNQETQYF. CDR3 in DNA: TGTGCCAGTAGTATCGCAGTGAACCAAGAGACCCAGTACTTC.

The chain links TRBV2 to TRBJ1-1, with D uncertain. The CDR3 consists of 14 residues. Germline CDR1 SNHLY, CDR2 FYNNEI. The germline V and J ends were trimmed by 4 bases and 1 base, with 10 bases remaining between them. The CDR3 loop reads CASSGQGGNTEAFF. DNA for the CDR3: TGTGCCAGCAGTGGCCAAGGAGGGAACACTGAAGCTTTCTTT. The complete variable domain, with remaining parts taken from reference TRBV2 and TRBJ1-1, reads EPEVTQTPSHQVTQMGQEVILRCVPISNHLYFYWYRQILGQKVEFLVSFYNNEISEKSEIFDDQFSVERPDGSNFTLKIRSTKLEDSAMYFCASSGQGGNTEAFFGQGTRLTVV.

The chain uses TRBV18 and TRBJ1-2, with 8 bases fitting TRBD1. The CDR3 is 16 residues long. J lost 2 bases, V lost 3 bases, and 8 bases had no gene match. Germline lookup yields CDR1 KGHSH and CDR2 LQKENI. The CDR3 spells CASSPGQGVMNYGYTF. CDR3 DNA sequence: TGTGCCAGCTCACCCGGACAGGGAGTTATGAACTATGGCTACACCTTC.

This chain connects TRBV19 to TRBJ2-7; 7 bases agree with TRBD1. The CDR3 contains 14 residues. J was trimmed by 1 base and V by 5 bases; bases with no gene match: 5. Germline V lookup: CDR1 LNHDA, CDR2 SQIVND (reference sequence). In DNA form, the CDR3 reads TGTGCCAGTAGTCAAGACAGGGTGTCCTACGAGCAGTACTTC. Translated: CASSQDRVSYEQYF.

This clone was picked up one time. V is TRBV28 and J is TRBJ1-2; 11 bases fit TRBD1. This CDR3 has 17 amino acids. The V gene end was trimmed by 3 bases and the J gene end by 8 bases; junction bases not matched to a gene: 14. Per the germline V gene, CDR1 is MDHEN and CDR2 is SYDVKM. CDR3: CASSFGQGATRVGGYTF. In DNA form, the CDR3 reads TGTGCCAGCAGTTTCGGACAGGGGGCTACGCGAGTGGGCGGCTACACCTTC.

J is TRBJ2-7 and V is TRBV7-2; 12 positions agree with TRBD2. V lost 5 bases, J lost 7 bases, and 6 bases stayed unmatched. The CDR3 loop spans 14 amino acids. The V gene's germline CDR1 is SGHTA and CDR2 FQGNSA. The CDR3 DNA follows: TGTGCCAGCAGCCGGACGGGACTAGCGGGTGAGCAGTACTTC. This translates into CASSRTGLAGEQYF.

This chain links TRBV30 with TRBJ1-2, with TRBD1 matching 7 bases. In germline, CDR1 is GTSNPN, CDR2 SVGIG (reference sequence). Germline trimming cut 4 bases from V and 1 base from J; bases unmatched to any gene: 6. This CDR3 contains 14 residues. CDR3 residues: CAWTSRGNNYGYTF. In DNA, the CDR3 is TGTGCCTGGACCTCCAGGGGGAATAACTATGGCTACACCTTC.

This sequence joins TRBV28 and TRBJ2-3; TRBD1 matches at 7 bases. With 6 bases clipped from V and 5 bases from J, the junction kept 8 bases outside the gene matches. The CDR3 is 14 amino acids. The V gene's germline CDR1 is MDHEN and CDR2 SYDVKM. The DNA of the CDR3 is TGTGCCAGCAGCTCGGGACAGACCGGAGATACGCAGTATTTT. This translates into CASSSGQTGDTQYF. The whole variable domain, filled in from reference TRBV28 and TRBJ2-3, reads DVKVTQSSRYLVKRTGEKVFLECVQDMDHENMFWYRQDPGLGLRLIYFSYDVKMKEKGDIPEGYSVSREKKERFSLILESASTNQTSMYLCASSSGQTGDTQYFGPGTRLTVL.

The CDR3 here is CATNGGGNTIYF. CDR3 DNA: TGTGCCACAAACGGGGGAGGAAACACCATATATTTT. The rearrangement uses TRBV19 and TRBJ1-3, with D tentatively TRBD1 (5 bases). V lost 10 bases and J 4 bases, leaving 11 bases between the germline ends. Germline-derived CDR1 and CDR2 are LNHDA and SQIVND (reference sequence). The CDR3 consists of 12 residues.

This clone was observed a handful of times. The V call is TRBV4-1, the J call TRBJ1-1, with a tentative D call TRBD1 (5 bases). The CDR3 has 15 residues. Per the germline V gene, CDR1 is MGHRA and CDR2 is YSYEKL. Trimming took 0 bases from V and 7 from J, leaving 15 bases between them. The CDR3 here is CASSQEAGGVGEAFF. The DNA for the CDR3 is TGCGCCAGCAGCCAAGAAGCTGGGGGGGTGGGTGAAGCTTTCTTT.

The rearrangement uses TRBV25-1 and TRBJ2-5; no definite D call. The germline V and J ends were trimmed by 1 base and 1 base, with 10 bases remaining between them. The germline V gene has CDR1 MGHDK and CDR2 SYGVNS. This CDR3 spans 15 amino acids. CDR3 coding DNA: TGTGCCAGCAGTGAATCGGTACAGCCCCAAGAGACCCAGTACTTC. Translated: CASSESVQPQETQYF.

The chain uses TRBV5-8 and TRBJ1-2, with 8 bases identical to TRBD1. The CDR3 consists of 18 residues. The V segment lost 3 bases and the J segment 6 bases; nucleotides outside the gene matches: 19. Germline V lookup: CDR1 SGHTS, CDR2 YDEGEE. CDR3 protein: CASSSRGQGAFSGDGYTF. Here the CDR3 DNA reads TGTGCCAGCAGCTCCCGCGGGCAGGGGGCGTTTTCTGGAGATGGCTACACCTTC.

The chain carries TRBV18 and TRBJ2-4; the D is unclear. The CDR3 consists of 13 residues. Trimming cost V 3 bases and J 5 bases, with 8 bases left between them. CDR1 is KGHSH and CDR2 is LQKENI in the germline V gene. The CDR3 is CASSPPVQNIQYF. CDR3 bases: TGTGCCAGCTCACCCCCAGTACAAAACATTCAGTACTTC.

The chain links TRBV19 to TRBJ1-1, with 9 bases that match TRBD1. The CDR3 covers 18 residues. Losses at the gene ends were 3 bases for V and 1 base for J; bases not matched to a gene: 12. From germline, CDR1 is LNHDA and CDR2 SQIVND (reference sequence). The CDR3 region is CASSIGTGRRVGNTEAFF. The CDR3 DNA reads TGTGCCAGTAGTATCGGGACAGGGAGGAGGGTAGGGAACACTGAAGCTTTCTTT.

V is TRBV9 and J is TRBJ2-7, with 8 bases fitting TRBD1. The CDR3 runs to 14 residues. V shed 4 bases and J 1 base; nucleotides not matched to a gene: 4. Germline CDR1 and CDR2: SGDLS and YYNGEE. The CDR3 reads CASSIGQGSYEQYF. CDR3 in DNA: TGTGCCAGCAGCATAGGACAGGGTTCCTACGAGCAGTACTTC.